This T cell receptor (beta chain) was retrieved from a study of T-cell reconstitution after alpha-beta-depleted transplantation in children. The germline V gene has CDR1 MGHDK and CDR2 SYGVNS. After removal of 10 bases from V and 3 bases from J, the junction contained 8 bases not matched to a gene. The CDR3 contains 15 residues. In its sample, this clonotype was seen a few times. Unique molecular identifiers were used in preparing the TCRbeta library. TCRdb recomputed calls from the PCR reads with MiXCR, one row per CDR3 protein. In the table there are about 640,000 distinct CDR3 sequences, 16% of which are singletons.

V usage is TRBV25-1 and J usage is TRBJ2-1; 11 bases match TRBD2. The sequencing used PBMCs from the stem cell graft donor, collected from the stem cell graft. This receptor was identified in a human donor who donated a stem cell graft to a child with acute myeloid leukemia. CDR3 nucleotides: TGTGCCACGGGCCTAGCGGGGGGTAGCTACAATGAGCAGTTCTTC. Its protein is CATGLAGGSYNEQFF.